Sequencing of this TCR beta chain was carried out in a study of spatial heterogeneity in lung cancer. Study-level points and caveats: Tumor mutation count correlated with how many alpha and beta TCRs expanded intratumorally.

Trimming shortened V by 6 bases and J by 0 bases, and 18 bases separated the two germline ends. Looked up from germline, CDR1 is MNHNY and CDR2 is SVGAGI (reference sequence). This CDR3 region has 16 residues. Note on this clonotype: The target antigen is unknown. Since it is a stray read in a library aimed at alpha chains, this beta chain has a size that is not meaningful.

Time point: sample taken at primary tumor resection. TCRdb re-called the 5' RACE reads through MiXCR, storing one row per CDR3 protein. Of over 15,000 distinct CDR3 sequences listed, 4.5% to 7.5% are singletons. This specimen consisted of lung tumor tissue, obtained at surgery. The chain recombines TRBV6-6 with TRBJ2-7; TRBD1 might be the D (5 bases). The sequence came from a female donor with early-stage non-small cell lung cancer. The CDR3 nucleotides are TGTGCCAGCAGCCCACCCGGCAGGGCTAGCTCCTACGAGCAGTACTTC. Translation gives CASSPPGRASSYEQYF.